This T cell receptor (beta chain) was sequenced in a study of shared clonotypes between healthy human individuals (dated by TCRdb to 2018 to 2020). General notes on the study: Two women and a few men aged 18 to 49 years were included in the cohort. Per donor, three plates each were used for CD4 naive and CD4 memory, two for CD8 naive, and one for CD8 memory. The study deeply sequenced blood TCR repertoires of about five healthy adults to estimate repertoire size and the extent of clonotype sharing between individuals. To increase sequencing depth and limit assay-specific biases, TCR repertoire library preparation and sequencing were carried out by different laboratories using diverse techniques. Leukapheresis yielded between about 0.9 and 9 billion PBMCs per donor. Findings and caveats that apply to the study as a whole: About 4.5% of naive CD4, roughly 3.5% of naive CD8, about 2.5% of memory CD4, and 0.35% to 0.5% of memory CD8 clonotypes were shared across several donors. Compared with non-shared clonotypes, clonotypes shared by all four sorted-subset donors had higher generation probabilities. Pairwise subsampling led to the expectation that sequencing depth would affect the degree of clonotype sharing among donors. Even with the large sequencing depth, rarefaction of the sorted-subset datasets indicated that sequencing was incomplete. Estimated clonotype richness was generally larger for naive than for memory subsets. Only blood was sampled, and tissue TCR repertoires likely differ from those in blood. The small number of donors limited the genetic and exposure-history diversity represented.

This clone was recorded once. Its antigen is unknown. No much larger clonotype is one base removed from it; base qualities were not supplied. Using the deep immunoSEQ assay, multiplex PCR amplified TCR CDR3 regions from genomic DNA. Extracted genomic DNA from each cell subset was spread evenly across all wells of several immunoSEQ 96-well plates, with each plate serving as a replicate. For sorted subsets, 150 to 250 ng of genomic DNA, equivalent to 25,000 to 35,000 T cell genomes, went into each replicate PCR. The purified libraries were quantified using a Qubit 3.0 fluorometer, sized with a Bioanalyzer 2100, and then quantified again using the KAPA Library Quantification kit. Every immunoSEQ 96-well plate was sequenced on a dedicated single-read 150-cycle Illumina NextSeq 550 flow cell. In the original analysis: Because the immunoSEQ output included only junctional sequences and no quality scores, the filtering could not be the same as the filtering used for full-length reads. Sequences were annotated with PyIR, a Python wrapper for IgBLAST v1.9, and V/J genes and CDR3 were assigned using IMGT germline references. Any read was removed if the V/J assignment was weak (E-value above 1e-6), the CDR3 was missing, or the read contained stop codons, out-of-frame junctions, or ambiguous translated residues. V3J clonotypes were defined by identical inferred V gene, J gene, and CDR3 amino acid sequence. Percentage overlap between repertoires was calculated by dividing the number of shared unique clonotypes by the size of the smaller repertoire. Richness of each repertoire was evaluated using RTK rarefaction, the Chao1 estimator, and Recon v2.1 estimates of unobserved clonotypes. Generation probabilities for all TCRbeta clonotypes obtained by the gDNA method from a handful of donors were computed using OLGA. TCRdb provides this immuneACCESS table in a form limited to in-frame rearrangements. Some clones are lacking; in checked studies, under half of them reflect an unresolved V gene, and why the rest are absent is not known. D and trimming come from the DNA, and the V and J calls and clone size come from that table. Across this sample there are more than 1,200,000 clones, with approximately 98.5% seen only once. The ten largest make up over 0.3% of the sample.

Cut back by 1 base and 9 bases, the V and J ends lie 7 bases apart. Via the germline V gene (reference sequence), CDR1 is SGHKS and CDR2 YYEKEE. Spanning cysteine to phenylalanine, the CDR3 consists of 11 amino acids. Of the read, only the CDR3 DNA is kept; its 33 bases are in frame from base 1. Healthy HIV-negative adults with no recently reported acute infections or vaccinations were included as donors. Every donor was a Caucasian adult residing in Nashville, Tennessee, USA. CD4+ T cells were enriched by magnetic negative selection; naive cells were then positively selected on CD45RA, and the negative fraction formed the memory subset. After blood collection by leukapheresis, PBMCs were isolated using Ficoll-Histopaque density gradient centrifugation and then cryopreserved in the vapor phase of liquid nitrogen. Analytical flow cytometry was used to check the purity and quantity of every magnetically sorted T cell population. Genomic DNA was isolated from each sorted fraction and quantified by UV absorbance on a Nanodrop 2000c.

This clonotype was sampled from a man under 40 in good health. Material: naive CD4+ T cells sorted from blood. The cell subset or site label for this specimen denotes: CD45RA+ positively selected. The sequence joins TRBV5-5 to TRBJ1-2, with the D segment identity uncertain. This receptor has the CDR3 CASSLSGSYTF. The nucleotide sequence is TGTGCCAGCAGCTTGTCCGGGAGCTACACCTTC. The CDR3, completed at both ends by the reference TRBV5-5 and TRBJ1-2 genes, gives the full variable domain DAGVTQSPTHLIKTRGQQVTLRCSPISGHKSVSWYQQVLGQGPQFIFQYYEKEERGRGNFPDRFSARQFPNYSSELNVNALLLGDSALYLCASSLSGSYTFGSGTRLTVV.